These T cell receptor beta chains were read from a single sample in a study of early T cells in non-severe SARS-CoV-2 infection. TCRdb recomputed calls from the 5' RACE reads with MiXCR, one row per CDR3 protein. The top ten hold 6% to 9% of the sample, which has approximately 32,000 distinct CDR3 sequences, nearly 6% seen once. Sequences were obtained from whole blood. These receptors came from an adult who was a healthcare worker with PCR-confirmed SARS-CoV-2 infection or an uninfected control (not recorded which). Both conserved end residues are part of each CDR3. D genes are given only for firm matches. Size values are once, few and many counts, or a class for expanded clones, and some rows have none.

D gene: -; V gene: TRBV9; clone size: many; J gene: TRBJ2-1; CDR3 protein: CASSLAPYNEQFF; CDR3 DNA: TGTGCCAGCAGCCTAGCCCCCTACAATGAGCAGTTCTTC
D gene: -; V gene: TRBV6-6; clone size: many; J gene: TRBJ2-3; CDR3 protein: CASSPSGLGDKADTQYF; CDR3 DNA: TGTGCCAGCAGTCCCTCTGGACTAGGGGACAAGGCAGATACGCAGTATTTT
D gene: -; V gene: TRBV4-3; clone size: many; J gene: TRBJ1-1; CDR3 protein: CASSPDPVNTEAFF; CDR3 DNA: TGCGCCAGCAGCCCAGACCCAGTGAACACTGAAGCTTTCTTT
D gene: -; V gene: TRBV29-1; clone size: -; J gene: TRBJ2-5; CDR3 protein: CSSGGVETQYF; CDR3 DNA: TGCAGTTCCGGGGGTGTGGAGACCCAGTACTTC
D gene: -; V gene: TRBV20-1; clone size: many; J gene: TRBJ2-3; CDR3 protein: CSAVRTDTQYF; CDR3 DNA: TGCAGTGCTGTGAGGACGGATACGCAGTATTTT
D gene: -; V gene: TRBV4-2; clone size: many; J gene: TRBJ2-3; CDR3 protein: CASSQDHRGTDTQYF; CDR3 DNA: TGTGCCAGCAGCCAAGATCACAGGGGCACAGATACGCAGTATTTT
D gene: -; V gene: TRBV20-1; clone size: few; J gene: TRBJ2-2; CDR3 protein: CSARIAVNTGELFF; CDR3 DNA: TGCAGTGCACGAATAGCGGTAAACACCGGGGAGCTGTTTTTT
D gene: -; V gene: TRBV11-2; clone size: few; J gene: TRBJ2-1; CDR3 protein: CASSLVGGSNHREQFF; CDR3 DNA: TGTGCCAGCAGCTTAGTAGGGGGAAGCAACCATCGTGAGCAGTTCTTC
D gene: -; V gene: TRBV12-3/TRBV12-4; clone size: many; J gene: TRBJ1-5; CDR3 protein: CASSLRQESNQPQHF; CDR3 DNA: TGTGCCAGCAGTTTAAGACAGGAAAGCAATCAGCCCCAGCATTTT
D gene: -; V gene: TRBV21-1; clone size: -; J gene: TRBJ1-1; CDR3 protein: CASSKLQSNTEAFF; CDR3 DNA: TGTGCCAGCAGCAAGCTACAGTCGAACACTGAAGCTTTCTTT
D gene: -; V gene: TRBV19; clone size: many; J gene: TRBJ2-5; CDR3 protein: CASSRPYGTTQETQYF; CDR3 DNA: TGTGCCAGTAGCCGGCCCTACGGGACGACCCAAGAGACCCAGTACTTC
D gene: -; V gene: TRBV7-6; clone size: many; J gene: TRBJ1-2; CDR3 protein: CASSRYQGDYGYTF; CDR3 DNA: TGTGCCAGCAGCCGTTATCAGGGTGACTATGGCTACACCTTC
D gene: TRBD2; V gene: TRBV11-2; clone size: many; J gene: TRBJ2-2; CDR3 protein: CASSLGGLALTRELFF; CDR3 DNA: TGTGCCAGCAGCTTGGGGGGACTAGCCCTAACCCGGGAGCTGTTTTTT
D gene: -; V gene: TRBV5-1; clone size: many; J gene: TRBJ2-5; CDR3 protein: CASSSRPQETQYF; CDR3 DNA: TGCGCCAGCAGCAGCCGACCCCAAGAGACCCAGTACTTC
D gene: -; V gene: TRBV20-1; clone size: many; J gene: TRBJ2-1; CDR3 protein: CSASFQGPRNEQFF; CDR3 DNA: TGCAGTGCTAGTTTCCAGGGACCCCGAAATGAGCAGTTCTTC
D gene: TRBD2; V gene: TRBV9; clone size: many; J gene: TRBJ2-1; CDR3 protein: CASSGGTNSYNEQFF; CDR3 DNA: TGTGCCAGCAGCGGCGGGACTAACTCCTACAATGAGCAGTTCTTC
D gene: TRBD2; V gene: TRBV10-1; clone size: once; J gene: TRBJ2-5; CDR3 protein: CASSESRPGGGF; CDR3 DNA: TGCGCCAGCAGTGAGTCCCGCCCCGGGGGAGGGTTC
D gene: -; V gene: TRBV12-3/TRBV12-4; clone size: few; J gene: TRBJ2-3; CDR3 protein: CASSSNQGTPDTQYF; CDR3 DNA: TGTGCCAGCAGTTCCAACCAGGGGACCCCCGATACGCAGTATTTT
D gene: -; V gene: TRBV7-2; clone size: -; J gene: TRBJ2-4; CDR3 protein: CASSLGGYENIQYF; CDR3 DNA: TGTGCCAGCAGCTTAGGGGGGTACGAAAACATTCAGTACTTC
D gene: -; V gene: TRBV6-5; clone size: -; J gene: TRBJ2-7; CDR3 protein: CASSEGGEQYF; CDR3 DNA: TGTGCCAGCAGTGAGGGGGGTGAGCAGTACTTC
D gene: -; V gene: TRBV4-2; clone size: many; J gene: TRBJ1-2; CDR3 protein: CASSPRQDYGYTF; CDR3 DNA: TGTGCCAGCAGCCCTAGACAGGACTATGGCTACACCTTC
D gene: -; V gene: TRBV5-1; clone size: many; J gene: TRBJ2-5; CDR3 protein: CASSFGTAGEETQYF; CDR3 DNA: TGCGCCAGCAGCTTCGGGACTGCTGGGGAGGAGACCCAGTACTTC
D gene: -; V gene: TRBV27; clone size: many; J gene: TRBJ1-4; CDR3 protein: CASSLSRANEKLFF; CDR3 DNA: TGTGCCAGCAGTTTATCGAGGGCTAATGAAAAACTGTTTTTT
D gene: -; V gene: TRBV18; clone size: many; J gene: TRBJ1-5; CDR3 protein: CASSRDPGSRQPQHF; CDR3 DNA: TGTGCCAGCTCACGAGATCCTGGGTCAAGGCAGCCCCAGCATTTT
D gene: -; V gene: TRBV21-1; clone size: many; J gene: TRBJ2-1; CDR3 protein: CASSKKRREDQRNEQFF; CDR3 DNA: TGTGCCAGCAGCAAAAAAAGGCGGGAGGACCAGCGAAATGAGCAGTTCTTC
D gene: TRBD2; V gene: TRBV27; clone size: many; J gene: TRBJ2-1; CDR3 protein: CASSLREGNEQFF; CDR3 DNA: TGTGCCAGCAGTTTGCGGGAGGGCAATGAGCAGTTCTTC
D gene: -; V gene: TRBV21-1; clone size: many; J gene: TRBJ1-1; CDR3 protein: CASSLGQGGNTEAFF; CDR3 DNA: TGTGCCAGCAGCCTGGGACAGGGAGGGAACACTGAAGCTTTCTTT
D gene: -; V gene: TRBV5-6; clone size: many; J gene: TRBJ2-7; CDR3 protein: CASSLGPDLEQYF; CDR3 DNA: TGTGCCAGCAGCCTTGGTCCGGACCTCGAGCAGTACTTC
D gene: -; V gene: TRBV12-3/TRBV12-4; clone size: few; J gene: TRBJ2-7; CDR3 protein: CASRQASYEQYF; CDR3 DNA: TGTGCCAGCCGACAGGCCTCCTACGAGCAGTACTTC
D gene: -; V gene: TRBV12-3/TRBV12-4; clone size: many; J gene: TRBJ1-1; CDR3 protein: CASSLGGWGTEAFF; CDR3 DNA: TGTGCCAGCAGTCTAGGGGGATGGGGCACTGAAGCTTTCTTT
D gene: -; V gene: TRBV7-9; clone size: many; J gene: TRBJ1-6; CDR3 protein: CASSQDSNNSPLHF; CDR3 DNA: TGTGCCAGCAGCCAGGACAGCAATAATTCACCCCTCCACTTT
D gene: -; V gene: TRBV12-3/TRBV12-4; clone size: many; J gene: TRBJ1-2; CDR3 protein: CASSSSSGMLGYGYTF; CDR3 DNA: TGTGCCAGCAGTTCCTCCTCGGGCATGTTGGGTTATGGCTACACCTTC
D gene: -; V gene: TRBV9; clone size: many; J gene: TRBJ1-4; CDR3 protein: CASSVGLATNEKLFF; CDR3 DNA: TGTGCCAGCAGCGTCGGCCTTGCAACTAATGAAAAACTGTTTTTT
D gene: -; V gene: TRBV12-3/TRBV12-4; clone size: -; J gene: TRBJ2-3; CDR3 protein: CASRMQGPGTDTQYF; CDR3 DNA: TGTGCCAGCAGGATGCAGGGGCCAGGCACAGATACGCAGTATTTT
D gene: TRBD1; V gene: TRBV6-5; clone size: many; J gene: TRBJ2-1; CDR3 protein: CASRDRWYNYNEQFF; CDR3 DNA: TGTGCCAGCAGGGACAGGTGGTACAACTACAATGAGCAGTTCTTC
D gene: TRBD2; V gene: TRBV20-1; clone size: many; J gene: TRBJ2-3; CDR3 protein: CSAGAGAADTQYF; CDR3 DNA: TGCAGTGCTGGAGCGGGGGCTGCCGATACGCAGTATTTT
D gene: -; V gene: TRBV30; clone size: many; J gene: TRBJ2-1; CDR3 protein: CAWAPGSSSYNEQFF; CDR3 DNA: TGTGCCTGGGCCCCAGGGTCAAGCTCCTACAATGAGCAGTTCTTC
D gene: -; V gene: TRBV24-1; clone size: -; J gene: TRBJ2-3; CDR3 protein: CATSDIGSASTDTQYF; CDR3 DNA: TGTGCCACCAGTGATATTGGCAGTGCTAGCACAGATACGCAGTATTTT
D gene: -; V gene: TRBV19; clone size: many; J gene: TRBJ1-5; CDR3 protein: CASSISGNQPQHF; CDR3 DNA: TGTGCCAGTAGTATTTCGGGCAATCAGCCCCAGCATTTT
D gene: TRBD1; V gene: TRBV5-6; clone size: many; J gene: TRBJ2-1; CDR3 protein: CASRYSQGAQYNEQFF; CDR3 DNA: TGTGCCAGCAGATACTCACAGGGGGCCCAGTACAATGAGCAGTTCTTC
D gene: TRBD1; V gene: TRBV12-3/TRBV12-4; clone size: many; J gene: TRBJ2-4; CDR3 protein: CASSAGGAAKNIQYF; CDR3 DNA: TGTGCCAGCAGTGCAGGGGGCGCGGCCAAAAACATTCAGTACTTC
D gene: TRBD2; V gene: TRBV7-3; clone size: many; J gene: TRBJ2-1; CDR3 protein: CASSRTSVPYNEQFF; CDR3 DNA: TGTGCCAGCAGCCGGACTAGCGTCCCGTACAATGAGCAGTTCTTC
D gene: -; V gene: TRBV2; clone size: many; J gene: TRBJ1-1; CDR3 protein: CASSEQGSMNTEAFF; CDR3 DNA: TGTGCCAGCAGTGAACAGGGGAGTATGAACACTGAAGCTTTCTTT
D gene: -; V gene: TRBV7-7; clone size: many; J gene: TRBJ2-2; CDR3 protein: CASSLEAAGELFF; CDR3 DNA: TGTGCTAGCAGCTTAGAGGCGGCCGGGGAGCTGTTTTTT
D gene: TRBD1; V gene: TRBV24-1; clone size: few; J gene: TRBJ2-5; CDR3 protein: CATSGPTGAQYF; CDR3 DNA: TGTGCCACCAGTGGACCGACAGGGGCCCAGTACTTC
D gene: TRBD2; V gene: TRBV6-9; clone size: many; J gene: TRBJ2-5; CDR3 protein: CASSLPASGRFQETQYF; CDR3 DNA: TGTGCCAGCAGTCTCCCCGCTAGCGGGAGGTTCCAAGAGACCCAGTACTTC
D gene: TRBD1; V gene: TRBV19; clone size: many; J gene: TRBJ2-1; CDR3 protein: CASSIELMGTGGRNEQFF; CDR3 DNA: TGTGCCAGTAGTATAGAATTGATGGGGACAGGGGGCAGGAATGAGCAGTTCTTC
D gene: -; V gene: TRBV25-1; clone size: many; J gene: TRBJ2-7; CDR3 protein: CASSEFRVPSEQYF; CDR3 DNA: TGTGCCAGCAGTGAATTTAGGGTTCCGTCCGAGCAGTACTTC
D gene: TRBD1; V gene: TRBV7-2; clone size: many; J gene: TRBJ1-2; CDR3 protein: CASSGTGTGRTHYGYTF; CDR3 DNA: TGTGCCAGCAGCGGTACCGGGACAGGGCGGACTCACTATGGCTACACCTTC
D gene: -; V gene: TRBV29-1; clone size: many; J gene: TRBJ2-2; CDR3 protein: CSVGKGPGELFF; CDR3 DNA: TGCAGCGTTGGAAAAGGGCCCGGGGAGCTGTTTTTT
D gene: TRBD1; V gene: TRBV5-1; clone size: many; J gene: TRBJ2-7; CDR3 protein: CASSWGQAGYEQYF; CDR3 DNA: TGCGCCAGCAGCTGGGGACAGGCGGGCTACGAGCAGTACTTC
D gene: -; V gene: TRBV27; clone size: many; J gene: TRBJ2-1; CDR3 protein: CASSNYNEQFF; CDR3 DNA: TGTGCCAGCAGTAACTACAATGAGCAGTTCTTC
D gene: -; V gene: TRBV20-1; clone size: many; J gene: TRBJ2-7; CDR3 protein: CSASQGGRPPNF; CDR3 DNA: TGCAGTGCTAGCCAGGGAGGCCGACCGCCTAACTTC
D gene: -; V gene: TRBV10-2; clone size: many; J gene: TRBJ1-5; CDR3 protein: CASSESFLPLNQPQHF; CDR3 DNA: TGCGCCAGCAGTGAGTCTTTCCTTCCCTTGAATCAGCCCCAGCATTTT
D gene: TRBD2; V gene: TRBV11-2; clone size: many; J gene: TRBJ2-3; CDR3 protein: CASSLGGLEEDTQYF; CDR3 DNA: TGTGCCAGCAGCTTAGGGGGACTAGAGGAAGATACGCAGTATTTT
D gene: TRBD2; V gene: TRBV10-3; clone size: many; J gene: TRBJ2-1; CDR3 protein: CAIRSAGPYNEQFF; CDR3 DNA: TGTGCCATCAGGTCAGCGGGACCGTACAATGAGCAGTTCTTC
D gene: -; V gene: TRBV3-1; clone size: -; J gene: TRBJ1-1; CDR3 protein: CASSQFSNRGLNTEAFF; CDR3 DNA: TGTGCCAGCAGCCAATTCTCCAATCGGGGACTGAACACTGAAGCTTTCTTT
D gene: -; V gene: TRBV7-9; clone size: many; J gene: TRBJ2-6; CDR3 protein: CASSLAGSGANVLTF; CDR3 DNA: TGTGCCAGCAGCTTAGCGGGCTCTGGGGCCAACGTCCTGACTTTC
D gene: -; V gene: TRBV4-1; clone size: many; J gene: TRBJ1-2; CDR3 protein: CASSQGGQAARHGYTF; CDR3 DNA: TGCGCCAGCAGCCAAGGAGGTCAGGCAGCACGTCATGGCTACACCTTC